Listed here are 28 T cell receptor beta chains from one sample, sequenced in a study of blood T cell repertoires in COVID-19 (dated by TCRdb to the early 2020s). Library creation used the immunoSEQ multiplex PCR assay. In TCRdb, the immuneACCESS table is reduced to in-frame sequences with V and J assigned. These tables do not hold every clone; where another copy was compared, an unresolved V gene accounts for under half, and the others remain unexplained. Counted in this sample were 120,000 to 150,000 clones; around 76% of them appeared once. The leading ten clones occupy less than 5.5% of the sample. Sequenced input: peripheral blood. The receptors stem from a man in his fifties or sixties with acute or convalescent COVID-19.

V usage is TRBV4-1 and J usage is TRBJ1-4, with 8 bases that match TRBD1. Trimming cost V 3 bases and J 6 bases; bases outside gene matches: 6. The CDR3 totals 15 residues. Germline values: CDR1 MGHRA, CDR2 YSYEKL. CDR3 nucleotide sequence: TGCGCCAGCAGCCAGGGTGGACAGGGCCATGAAAAACTGTTTTTT. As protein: CASSQGGQGHEKLFF.

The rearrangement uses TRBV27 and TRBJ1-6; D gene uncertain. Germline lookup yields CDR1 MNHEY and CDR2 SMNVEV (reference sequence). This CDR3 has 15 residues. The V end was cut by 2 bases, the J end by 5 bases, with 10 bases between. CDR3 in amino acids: CASSLNSPDNSPLHF. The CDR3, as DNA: TGTGCCAGCAGTTTAAATAGTCCTGATAATTCACCCCTCCACTTT.

In DNA, the CDR3 is TGCGCCAGCAGCTTCGGGGGGGCTACGCAAGAGACCCAGTACTTC. It specifies CASSFGGATQETQYF. This chain links TRBV5-1 with TRBJ2-5, with 8 positions matching TRBD2. The CDR3 loop spans 15 amino acids. V was clipped by 2 bases and J by 2 bases; unmatched bases: 5. Per germline, CDR1 SGHRS and CDR2 YFSETQ.

The DNA for the CDR3 is TGCGCCAGCAGTGCTGGGACAGGGGGCAACGATGAGCAGTTCTTC. Its translation is CASSAGTGGNDEQFF. The chain couples TRBV10-1 to TRBJ2-1; 12 nucleotides line up with TRBD1. CDR1 is WNHNN, CDR2 SYGVQD, per germline (reference sequence). The V and J ends lost 4 bases and 8 bases, in that order; junction bases with no gene match: 6. The CDR3 contains 15 residues.

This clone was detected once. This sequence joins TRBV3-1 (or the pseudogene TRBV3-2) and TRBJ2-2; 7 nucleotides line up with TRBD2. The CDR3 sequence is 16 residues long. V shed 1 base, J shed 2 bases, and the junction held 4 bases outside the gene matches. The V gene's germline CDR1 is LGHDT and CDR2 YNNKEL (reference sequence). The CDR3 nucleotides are TGTGCCAGCAGCCAAGTCGGGAGGCCCAACACCGGGGAGCTGTTTTTT. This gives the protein CASSQVGRPNTGELFF.

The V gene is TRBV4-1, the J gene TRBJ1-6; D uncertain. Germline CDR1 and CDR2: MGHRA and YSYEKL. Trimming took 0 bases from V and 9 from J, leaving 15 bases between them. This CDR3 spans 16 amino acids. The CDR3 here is CASSQDTDSPRSPLHF. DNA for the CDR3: TGCGCCAGCAGCCAAGATACAGATTCCCCCCGTTCACCCCTCCACTTT.

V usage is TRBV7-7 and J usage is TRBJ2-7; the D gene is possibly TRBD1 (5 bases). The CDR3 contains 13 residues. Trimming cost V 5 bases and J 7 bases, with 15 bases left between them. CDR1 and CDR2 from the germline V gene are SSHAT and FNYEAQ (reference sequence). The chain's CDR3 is CASSPFGQGEQYF. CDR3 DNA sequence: TGTGCCAGCAGCCCTTTCGGACAAGGAGAGCAGTACTTC.

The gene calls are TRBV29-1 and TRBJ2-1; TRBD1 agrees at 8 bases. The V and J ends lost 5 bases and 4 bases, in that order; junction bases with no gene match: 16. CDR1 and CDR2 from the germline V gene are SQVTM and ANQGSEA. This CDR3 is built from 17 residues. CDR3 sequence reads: CSVFGTGSSEGYNEQFF. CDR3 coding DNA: TGCAGCGTTTTTGGGACAGGATCTAGCGAAGGGTACAATGAGCAGTTCTTC.

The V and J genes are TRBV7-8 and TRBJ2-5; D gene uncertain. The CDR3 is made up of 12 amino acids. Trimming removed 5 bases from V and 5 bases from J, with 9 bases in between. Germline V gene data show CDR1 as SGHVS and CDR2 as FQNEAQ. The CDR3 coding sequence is TGTGCCAGCAGCCTCGCCCAGGAGACCCAGTACTTC. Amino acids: CASSLAQETQYF.

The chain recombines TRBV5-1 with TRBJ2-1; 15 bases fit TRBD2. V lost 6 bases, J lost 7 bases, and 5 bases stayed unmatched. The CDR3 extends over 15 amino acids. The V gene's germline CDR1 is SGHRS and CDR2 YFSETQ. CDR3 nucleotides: TGCGCCAGCATCATCGGGACTAGCGGGAGGAATGAGCAGTTCTTC. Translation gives CASIIGTSGRNEQFF.

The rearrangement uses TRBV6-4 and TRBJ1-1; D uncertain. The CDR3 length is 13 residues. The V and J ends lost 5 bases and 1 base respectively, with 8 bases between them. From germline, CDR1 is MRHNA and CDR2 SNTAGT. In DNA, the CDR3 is TGTGCCAGCAGTAAAACTTGGAACACTGAAGCTTTCTTT. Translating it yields CASSKTWNTEAFF.

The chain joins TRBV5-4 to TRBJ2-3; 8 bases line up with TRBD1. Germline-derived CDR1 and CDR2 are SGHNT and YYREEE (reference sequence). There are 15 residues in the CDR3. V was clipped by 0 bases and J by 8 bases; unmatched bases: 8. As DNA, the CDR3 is TGTGCCAGCAGCTTGGGGGCAGGGGGCTTAGGTACGCAGTATTTT. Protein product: CASSLGAGGLGTQYF.

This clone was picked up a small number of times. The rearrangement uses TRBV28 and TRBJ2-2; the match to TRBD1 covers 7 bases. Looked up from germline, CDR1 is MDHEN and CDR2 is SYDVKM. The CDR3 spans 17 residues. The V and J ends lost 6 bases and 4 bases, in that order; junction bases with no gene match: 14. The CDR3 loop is CASSTMTGQTGTGELFF. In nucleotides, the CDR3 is TGTGCCAGCAGCACAATGACGGGACAGACAGGCACCGGGGAGCTGTTTTTT.

The CDR3 sequence is CASSLYSGPGAYNEQFF. The DNA of the CDR3 is TGTGCCAGCTCATTATATAGCGGGCCGGGGGCCTACAATGAGCAGTTCTTC. V usage is TRBV27 and J usage is TRBJ2-1; 7 positions match TRBD2. The CDR3 has 17 amino acids. Germline V gives CDR1 MNHEY, CDR2 SMNVEV (reference sequence). V gave up 8 bases and J gave up 2 bases; unmatched junction bases: 15.

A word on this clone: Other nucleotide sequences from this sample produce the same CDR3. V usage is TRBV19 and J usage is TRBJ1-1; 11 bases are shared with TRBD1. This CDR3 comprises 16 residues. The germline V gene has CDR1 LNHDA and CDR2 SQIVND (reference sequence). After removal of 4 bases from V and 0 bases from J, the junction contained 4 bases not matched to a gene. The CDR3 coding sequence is TGTGCCAGTAGTACCCTGGACAGGGGGCTGAACACTGAAGCTTTCTTT. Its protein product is CASSTLDRGLNTEAFF.

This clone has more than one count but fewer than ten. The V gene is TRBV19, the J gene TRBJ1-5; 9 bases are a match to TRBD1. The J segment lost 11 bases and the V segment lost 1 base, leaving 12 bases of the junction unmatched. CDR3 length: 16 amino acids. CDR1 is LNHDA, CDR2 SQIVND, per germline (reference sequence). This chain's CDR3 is CASSIGGGQGKLSQHF. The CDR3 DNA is TGTGCCAGTAGTATAGGTGGCGGACAGGGGAAATTGTCCCAGCATTTT.

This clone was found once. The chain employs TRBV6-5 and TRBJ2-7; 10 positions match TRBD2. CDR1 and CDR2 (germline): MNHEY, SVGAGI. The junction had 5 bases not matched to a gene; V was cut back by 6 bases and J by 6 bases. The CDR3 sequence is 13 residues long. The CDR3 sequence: CASRPSGRSEQYF. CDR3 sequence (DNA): TGTGCCAGCAGGCCTAGCGGGAGATCCGAGCAGTACTTC.

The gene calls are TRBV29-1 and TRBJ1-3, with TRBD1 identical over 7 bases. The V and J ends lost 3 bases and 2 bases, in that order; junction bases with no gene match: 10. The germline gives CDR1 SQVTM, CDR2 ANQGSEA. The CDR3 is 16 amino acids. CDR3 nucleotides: TGCAGCGTTGAGCTGGGACTGACAGGGCCTGGAAACACCATATATTTT. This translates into CSVELGLTGPGNTIYF.

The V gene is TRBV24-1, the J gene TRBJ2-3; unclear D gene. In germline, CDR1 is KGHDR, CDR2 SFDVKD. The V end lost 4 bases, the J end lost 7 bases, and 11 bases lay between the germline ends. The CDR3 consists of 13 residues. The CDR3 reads CATSDPLVYTQYF. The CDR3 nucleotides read TGTGCCACCAGTGACCCTCTAGTGTATACGCAGTATTTT.

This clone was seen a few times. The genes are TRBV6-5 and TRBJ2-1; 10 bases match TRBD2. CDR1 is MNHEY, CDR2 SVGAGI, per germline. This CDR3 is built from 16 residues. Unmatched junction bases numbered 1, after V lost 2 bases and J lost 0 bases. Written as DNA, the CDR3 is TGTGCCAGCAGTTACCTAGCGGGAGCCTCCTACAATGAGCAGTTCTTC. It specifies CASSYLAGASYNEQFF.

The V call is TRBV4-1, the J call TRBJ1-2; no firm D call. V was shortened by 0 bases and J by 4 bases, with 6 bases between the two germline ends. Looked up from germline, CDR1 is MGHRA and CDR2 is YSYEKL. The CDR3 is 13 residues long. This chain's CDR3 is CASSQDPGYGYTF. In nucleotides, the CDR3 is TGCGCCAGCAGCCAAGATCCGGGCTATGGCTACACCTTC.

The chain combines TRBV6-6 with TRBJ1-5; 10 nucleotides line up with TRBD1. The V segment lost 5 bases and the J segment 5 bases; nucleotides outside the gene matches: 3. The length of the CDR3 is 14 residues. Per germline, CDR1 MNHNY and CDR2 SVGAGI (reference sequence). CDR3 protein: CASSGGTGDQPQHF. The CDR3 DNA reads TGTGCCAGCAGTGGCGGGACAGGGGATCAGCCCCAGCATTTT.

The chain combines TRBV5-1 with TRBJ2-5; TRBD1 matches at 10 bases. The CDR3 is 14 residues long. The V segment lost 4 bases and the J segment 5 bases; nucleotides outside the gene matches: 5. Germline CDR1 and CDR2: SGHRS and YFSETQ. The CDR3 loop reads CASSPGTGVETQYF. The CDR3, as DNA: TGCGCCAGCAGCCCCGGGACAGGGGTCGAGACCCAGTACTTC.

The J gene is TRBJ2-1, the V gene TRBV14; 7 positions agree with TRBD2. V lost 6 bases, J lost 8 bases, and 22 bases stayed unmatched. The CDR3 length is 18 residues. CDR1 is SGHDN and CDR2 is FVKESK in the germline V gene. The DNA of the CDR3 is TGTGCCAGCAGTCCGGACCGGGACGGGGGGTATCTTGGCGATGAGCAGTTCTTC. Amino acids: CASSPDRDGGYLGDEQFF.

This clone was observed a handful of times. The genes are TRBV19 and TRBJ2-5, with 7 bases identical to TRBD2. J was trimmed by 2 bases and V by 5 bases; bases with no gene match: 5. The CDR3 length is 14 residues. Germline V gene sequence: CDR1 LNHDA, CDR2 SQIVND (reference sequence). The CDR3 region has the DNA TGTGCCAGTAGTGTTGGCGGGAGACAAGAGACCCAGTACTTC. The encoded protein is CASSVGGRQETQYF. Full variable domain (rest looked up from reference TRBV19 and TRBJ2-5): DGGITQSPKYLFRKEGQNVTLSCEQNLNHDAMYWYRQDPGQGLRLIYYSQIVNDFQKGDIAEGYSVSREKKESFPLTVTSAQKNPTAFYLCASSVGGRQETQYFGPGTRLLVL.

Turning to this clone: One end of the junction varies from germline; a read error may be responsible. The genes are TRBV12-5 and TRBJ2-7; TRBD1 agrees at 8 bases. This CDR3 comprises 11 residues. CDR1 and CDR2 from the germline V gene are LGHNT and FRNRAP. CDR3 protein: CASGLGDRLDF. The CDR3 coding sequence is TGTGCTAGTGGCTTGGGGGACAGGCTTGACTTC.

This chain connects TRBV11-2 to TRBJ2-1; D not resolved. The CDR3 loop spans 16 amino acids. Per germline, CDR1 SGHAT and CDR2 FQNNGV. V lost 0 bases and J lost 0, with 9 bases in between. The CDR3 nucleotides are TGTGCCAGCAGCTTAGATCTGTCAGGCTCCTACAATGAGCAGTTCTTC. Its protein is CASSLDLSGSYNEQFF.

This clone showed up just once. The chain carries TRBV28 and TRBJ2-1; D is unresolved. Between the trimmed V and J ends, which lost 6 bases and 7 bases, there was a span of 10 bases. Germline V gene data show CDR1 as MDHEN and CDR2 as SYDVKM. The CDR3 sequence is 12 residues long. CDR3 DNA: TGTGCCAGCAGGGCAGTTCCTAATGAGCAGTTCTTC. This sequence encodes CASRAVPNEQFF. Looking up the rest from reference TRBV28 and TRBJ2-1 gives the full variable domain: DVKVTQSSRYLVKRTGEKVFLECVQDMDHENMFWYRQDPGLGLRLIYFSYDVKMKEKGDIPEGYSVSREKKERFSLILESASTNQTSMYLCASRAVPNEQFFGPGTRLTVL.